This T cell receptor (beta chain) originates from a study of human T cells and chemical hapten exposure. As for the study in general: For sensitization, 2% DPC was applied to a 2 cm by 2 cm patch of upper inner arm skin. The scalp of each patient received a weekly diphenylcyclopropenone dose for the full roughly 24-week study. Readings were taken at 6 days from patch tests that had applied 0.01% DPC to the upper back.

The germline V gene has CDR1 SGHAT and CDR2 FQDESV (reference sequence). This CDR3 contains 14 residues. The V segment lost 5 bases and the J segment 6 bases; nucleotides outside the gene matches: 6. MiXCR was run by TCRdb on the RACE reads, yielding one entry per CDR3 protein. This sample has more than 70,000 distinct CDR3 sequences, with approximately 12% found just once. Time point here: patch test 1, 2 weeks after DPC sensitization. The treatment is: therapeutic diphenylcyclopropenone sensitization with weekly scalp DPC. Alopecia patients between 18 and 70 years old and suitable for DPC were used as donors. This clonotype was seen more than once but under ten times.

The J gene is TRBJ2-2, the V gene TRBV11-1; 7 positions agree with TRBD1. The source material was whole blood, sampled in connection with sensitization to the hapten diphenylcyclopropenone (DPC). The sequence derives from a woman in her fifties or sixties with alopecia areata. Some clones in this sample may be carry-over from other donors' samples. CDR3 in DNA: TGTGCCAGCAGCCGTAACAGGGGAGCCGGGGAGCTGTTTTTT. This encodes CASSRNRGAGELFF.